The next 28 T cell receptor beta chains were all read from a single sample in a study of shared clonotypes between healthy human individuals. Here immunoSEQ multiplex PCR was the method, and the copy in TCRdb shows in-frame clones only, minus some. Counted here are roughly 2.5 million clones, about 92% occurring once; the ten biggest clones make up about 0.13%. Sequencing input: naive CD4+ T cells sorted from blood. The subset denotes: CD45RA+ positively selected. The receptors here all came from a man younger than 30 in good health.

This chain connects TRBV7-2 to TRBJ2-1; no firm D call. Germline V gene data show CDR1 as SGHTA and CDR2 as FQGNSA. The germline V and J ends were trimmed by 5 bases and 5 bases, with 16 bases remaining between them. The CDR3 covers 15 residues. CDR3 DNA: TGTGCCAGCAGCGCCGAGATAGGTGGCCACAATGAGCAGTTCTTC. As protein: CASSAEIGGHNEQFF. Together with reference TRBV7-2 and TRBJ2-1, the CDR3 gives the full variable domain: GAGVSQSPSNKVTEKGKDVELRCDPISGHTALYWYRQSLGQGLEFLIYFQGNSAPDKSGLPSDRFSAERTGGSVSTLTIQRTQQEDSAVYLCASSAEIGGHNEQFFGPGTRLTVL.

The chain joins TRBV6-5 to TRBJ1-6, with a tentative D call TRBD1 (5 bases). CDR3 length: 13 residues. The V end lost 5 bases, the J end lost 9 bases, and 11 bases lay between the germline ends. From germline, CDR1 is MNHEY and CDR2 SVGAGI. CDR3 sequence: CASSRDLGSPLHF. CDR3 nucleotides: TGTGCCAGCAGTAGGGACCTAGGTTCACCCCTCCACTTT.

In the case of this clone: An end of the junction differs from the germline gene, which may be a read error. The rearrangement uses TRBV7-7 and TRBJ1-3; no firm D call. The CDR3 runs to 14 residues. Germline V lookup: CDR1 SSHAT, CDR2 FNYEAQ (reference sequence). CDR3 residues: CASSAADSGNTIYF. The CDR3 bases are TGTGCTAGCAGCGCAGCGGACTCTGGAAACACCATATATTTT.

This clone was seen a few times. The V gene is TRBV28, the J gene TRBJ1-5; D is uncertain. Germline values: CDR1 MDHEN, CDR2 SYDVKM. This CDR3 region has 15 residues. The V end lost 3 bases, the J end lost 1 base, and 10 bases lay between the germline ends. The CDR3 nucleotides are TGTGCCAGCAGTTTCTGGCCAGAAAGCAATCAGCCCCAGCATTTT. As protein: CASSFWPESNQPQHF.

The rearrangement uses TRBV9 and TRBJ2-5; D possibly corresponds to TRBD2 (5 bases). The germline V gene encodes CDR1 SGDLS and CDR2 YYNGEE. This CDR3 has 15 amino acids. V was cut by 0 bases and J by 4 bases, with 13 bases left in between. Here the CDR3 reads CASSVATGLGETQYF. CDR3 nucleotides: TGTGCCAGCAGCGTAGCTACGGGATTGGGAGAGACCCAGTACTTC.

The CDR3 is CASSLESRRPTDTQYF. The DNA for the CDR3 is TGTGCCAGCAGCTTGGAGTCTAGGCGGCCCACAGATACGCAGTATTTT. This rearrangement joins TRBV5-4 to TRBJ2-3; D gene uncertain. The length of the CDR3 is 16 residues. V dropped 0 bases and J dropped 2 bases, with 13 bases sitting between them. Germline lookup yields CDR1 SGHNT and CDR2 YYREEE (reference sequence).

The gene calls are TRBV7-3 and TRBJ1-2; no firm D call. CDR1 and CDR2 (germline): SGHTA, FQGTGA. The CDR3 runs to 13 residues. V was cut by 5 bases and J by 8 bases, with 15 bases left in between. The CDR3, as DNA: TGTGCCAGCAGCCCCAGGTTGGGGTCCGGCTACACCTTC. Residues: CASSPRLGSGYTF.

V usage is TRBV11-2 and J usage is TRBJ1-3; TRBD1 might be the D (5 bases). CDR3 length: 15 residues. Between the trimmed V and J ends, which lost 2 bases and 7 bases, there was a span of 15 bases. Germline loops: CDR1 SGHAT, CDR2 FQNNGV. Here the CDR3 reads CASSLSTVFRNTIYF. Written as DNA, the CDR3 is TGTGCCAGCAGCTTATCGACAGTTTTCCGGAACACCATATATTTT.

The rearrangement joins TRBV4-1 to TRBJ2-2; D remains unclear. From germline, CDR1 is MGHRA and CDR2 YSYEKL. Trimming took 8 bases from V and 4 from J, leaving 8 bases between them. This CDR3 has 12 amino acids. CDR3 amino acids: CASALPTGELFF. The CDR3 bases are TGCGCCAGCGCCCTCCCCACCGGGGAGCTGTTTTTT.

V is TRBV28 and J is TRBJ2-5; the D is unclear. Trimming took off 3 bases at V and 5 bases at J, with 7 bases between the two ends. Germline CDR1 MDHEN, CDR2 SYDVKM. This CDR3 has 12 amino acids. CDR3 in DNA: TGTGCCAGCAGTTTGGCGTTTGAGACCCAGTACTTC. It translates to CASSLAFETQYF. Together with reference TRBV28 and TRBJ2-5, the CDR3 gives the full variable domain: DVKVTQSSRYLVKRTGEKVFLECVQDMDHENMFWYRQDPGLGLRLIYFSYDVKMKEKGDIPEGYSVSREKKERFSLILESASTNQTSMYLCASSLAFETQYFGPGTRLLVL.

The chain joins TRBV5-1 to TRBJ2-1, with D perhaps matching TRBD2 (6 bases). V was trimmed by 5 bases and J by 8 bases, leaving 17 bases between them. CDR3 length equals 14 residues. Germline assignment: CDR1 SGHRS and CDR2 YFSETQ. DNA for the CDR3: TGCGCCAGCAGGAAACGGGGGTCGTGGGATGAGCAGTTCTTC. Translated, it gives CASRKRGSWDEQFF. Looking up the rest from reference TRBV5-1 and TRBJ2-1 gives the full variable domain: KAGVTQTPRYLIKTRGQQVTLSCSPISGHRSVSWYQQTPGQGLQFLFEYFSETQRNKGNFPGRFSGRQFSNSRSEMNVSTLELGDSALYLCASRKRGSWDEQFFGPGTRLTVL.

This chain uses TRBV27 with TRBJ1-1, with D maybe TRBD1 (5 bases). The CDR3 runs 17 residues. In germline, CDR1 is MNHEY, CDR2 SMNVEV (reference sequence). Between the trimmed V and J ends, which lost 1 base and 0 bases, there was a span of 15 bases. CDR3 nucleotide sequence: TGTGCCAGCAGTTTATGGGGTAGGCAGGGTATGAACACTGAAGCTTTCTTT. This codes for CASSLWGRQGMNTEAFF.

The V call is TRBV6-5, the J call TRBJ2-5; D gene unclear. The V end lost 6 bases, the J end lost 9 bases, and 17 bases lay between the germline ends. The CDR3 has 13 residues. Germline CDR1 is MNHEY and CDR2 is SVGAGI. CDR3 coding DNA: TGTGCCAGCAGGGATACGGCCCTCCGGGCCCAGTACTTC. Protein: CASRDTALRAQYF.

This chain joins TRBV29-1 and TRBJ1-1; D is unresolved. The CDR3 totals 12 residues. Germline CDR1 reads SQVTM; CDR2 reads ANQGSEA. Trimming took 6 bases from V and 5 from J, leaving 13 bases between them. CDR3 in DNA: TGCAGCGTGAGTAGGCTAATAACTGAAGCTTTCTTT. It specifies CSVSRLITEAFF.

This chain joins TRBV9 and TRBJ2-7; 9 bases agree with TRBD1. Germline trimming cut 2 bases from V and 5 bases from J; bases unmatched to any gene: 5. CDR1 and CDR2 (germline): SGDLS, YYNGEE. This CDR3 is 14 amino acids long. CDR3 sequence: CASSVGTGKNEQYF. In nucleotides, the CDR3 is TGTGCCAGCAGCGTCGGGACAGGGAAGAACGAGCAGTACTTC.

This clone was observed a single time. This chain joins TRBV9 and TRBJ1-1; D possibly corresponds to TRBD1 (5 bases). V was shortened by 0 bases and J by 1 base, with 10 bases between the two germline ends. CDR3 length: 15 residues. Germline lookup yields CDR1 SGDLS and CDR2 YYNGEE. The CDR3 loop reads CASSVVAGPNTEAFF. The CDR3 coding sequence is TGTGCCAGCAGCGTAGTGGCGGGGCCGAACACTGAAGCTTTCTTT.

V gene TRBV5-4 combines with J gene TRBJ1-2; TRBD1 agrees at 8 bases. Trimming cost V 4 bases and J 8 bases; bases outside gene matches: 13. Germline V CDR1 and CDR2: SGHNT, YYREEE (reference sequence). CDR3 length equals 15 residues. For the CDR3, the DNA is TGTGCCAGCAGCCCCGGGACAGGCTGGAATGGGGGCTACACCTTC. It yields the protein CASSPGTGWNGGYTF.

The chain has TRBV2 and TRBJ2-3, with 12 bases aligning to TRBD2. After removal of 5 bases from V and 3 bases from J, the junction contained 3 bases not matched to a gene. Germline CDR1 reads SNHLY; CDR2 reads FYNNEI. The CDR3 runs to 15 residues. DNA of the CDR3: TGTGCCAGCAGTCTAGCGGGGGGGCCGACAGATACGCAGTATTTT. Encoded protein: CASSLAGGPTDTQYF.

This rearrangement joins TRBV11-2 to TRBJ1-2; D is perhaps TRBD1 (6 bases). Trimming removed 1 base at V and 3 bases at J, with 9 bases between. The germline V gene encodes CDR1 SGHAT and CDR2 FQNNGV. The CDR3 sequence is 14 residues long. The CDR3 sequence is CASSLVAGDYGYTF. The CDR3 DNA reads TGTGCCAGCAGCTTAGTAGCAGGGGACTATGGCTACACCTTC.

As to this clone: This CDR3 is also generated by other DNA sequences in the sample. CDR3: CASSSQGGGNQPQHF. CDR3 nucleotide sequence: TGTGCCAGTAGCAGCCAGGGAGGCGGCAATCAGCCCCAGCATTTT. This chain uses TRBV19 with TRBJ1-5; maybe TRBD1 (5 bases). The CDR3 is 15 residues long. CDR1 LNHDA and CDR2 SQIVND come from the germline V gene (reference sequence). V lost 6 bases and J lost 2, with 14 bases in between.

In this sample, this clone turned up once. Other DNA sequences of this sample code for an identical CDR3. The V call is TRBV30, the J call TRBJ2-1, with D possibly TRBD2 on 7 matching bases. V was pared by 0 bases and J by 2 bases, with 11 bases between. Germline V gives CDR1 GTSNPN, CDR2 SVGIG (reference sequence). The CDR3 length is 15 residues. This chain's CDR3 is CAWSVLRGPYNEQFF. The CDR3 DNA follows: TGTGCCTGGAGTGTCTTGCGGGGGCCCTACAATGAGCAGTTCTTC.

The rearrangement uses TRBV11-2 and TRBJ2-2; TRBD2 might be the D (5 bases). Germline V lookup: CDR1 SGHAT, CDR2 FQNNGV. This CDR3 contains 17 residues. The ends were cut back, 7 bases at V and 1 base at J, with 19 bases in the middle. CDR3 nucleotide sequence: TGTGCCAGCATGATTTCGTTAGGAACTAGGAACACCGGGGAGCTGTTTTTT. The encoded protein is CASMISLGTRNTGELFF. Full variable domain (missing parts from reference TRBV11-2 and TRBJ2-2): EAGVAQSPRYKIIEKRQSVAFWCNPISGHATLYWYQQILGQGPKLLIQFQNNGVVDDSQLPKDRFSAERLKGVDSTLKIQPAKLEDSAVYLCASMISLGTRNTGELFFGEGSRLTVL.

V and J are TRBV6-5 and TRBJ1-4; D uncertain. Germline V gives CDR1 MNHEY, CDR2 SVGAGI. V dropped 2 bases and J dropped 3 bases, with 13 bases sitting between them. The CDR3 has 16 amino acids. CDR3 nucleotide sequence: TGTGCCAGCAGTTACACGGCACTCGGAGCTAATGAAAAACTGTTTTTT. Amino acid sequence: CASSYTALGANEKLFF.

The rearrangement joins TRBV6-5 to TRBJ1-2; tentative D call: TRBD1 (6 bases). Trimming shortened V by 5 bases and J by 8 bases, and 18 bases separated the two germline ends. Germline V gives CDR1 MNHEY, CDR2 SVGAGI. The CDR3 has 14 residues. The CDR3 region is CASSPPGGARGYTF. The DNA of the CDR3 is TGTGCCAGCAGTCCCCCCGGGGGGGCGCGGGGCTACACCTTC.

On this clone itself: Other nucleotide sequences in the sample specify the same CDR3. The rearrangement uses TRBV18 and TRBJ1-1, with unresolved D. CDR1 KGHSH and CDR2 LQKENI come from the germline V gene. Trimming left V 2 bases short and J 1 base short, with 8 bases between. The CDR3 is 14 residues long. The CDR3 region is CASSPDRENTEAFF. The CDR3, as DNA: TGTGCCAGCTCACCAGATAGGGAGAACACTGAAGCTTTCTTT.

Comment on this clone: Because the CDR3's place on the DNA is in doubt, the DNA is left out and the CDR3 is given as listed by TCRdb. The chain recombines TRBV12-2 with TRBJ1-5; no DNA check was done on the table's D call, TRBD1. TRBV12-2 is a known pseudogene. The CDR3 is 20 residues long, ends included. CDR3 loop: CASRFPTRDSYPCSNQPQHF.

This chain uses TRBV6-5 with TRBJ2-5; the match to TRBD2 covers 9 bases. The J call may be faulty, since TRBJ2-7 better matches the DNA end. CDR3 length: 16 amino acids. Per germline, CDR1 MNHEY and CDR2 SVGAGI. The CDR3 DNA reads TGTGCCAGCAGTTACTCGAAACTAGCGGGTCACTACGAGCAGTACTTC. As protein: CASSYSKLAGHYEQYF.

The rearrangement links TRBV4-2 to TRBJ2-7; 10 bases are a match to TRBD1. The CDR3 length is 15 residues. J gave up 6 bases and V 4 bases, and 9 bases lay outside the gene matches. Germline loops: CDR1 LGHNA, CDR2 YNFKEQ. The CDR3 DNA reads as TGTGCCAGCAGCCGGACCCGGGACAGGGGTTCCGAGCAGTACTTC. The encoded protein is CASSRTRDRGSEQYF.